The present TCR beta chain was sequenced within a study of radiotherapy plus CTLA-4 blockade in lung cancer. Across the whole study: Of the patients, about 17% showed objective responses and 31% attained disease control.

The CDR3 is made up of 16 amino acids. Trimming at V came to 3 bases and at J to 2 bases, leaving 7 bases not matched to a gene. Germline lookup yields CDR1 MGHRA and CDR2 YSYEKL. Regarding this clone: Antigen: not known.

Overall study findings and caveats: TCR clones from tumors expanded in blood after radiotherapy plus ipilimumab.

The method was immunoSEQ multiplex PCR; TCRdb's version includes in-frame clones alone and lacks a portion of them. The sample includes more than 25,000 clones, roughly three quarters of them seen just once. This specimen was peripheral blood, taken from a patient treated with radiotherapy plus ipilimumab. This clonotype was obtained from a human donor with non-small cell lung cancer that progressed on radiotherapy plus ipilimumab. V gene TRBV4-1 combines with J gene TRBJ2-3; TRBD2 aligns across 8 bases. CDR3 DNA: TGCGCCAGCAGCCAGACACTAGCGGTTTTCACAGATACGCAGTATTTT. Translation: CASSQTLAVFTDTQYF.